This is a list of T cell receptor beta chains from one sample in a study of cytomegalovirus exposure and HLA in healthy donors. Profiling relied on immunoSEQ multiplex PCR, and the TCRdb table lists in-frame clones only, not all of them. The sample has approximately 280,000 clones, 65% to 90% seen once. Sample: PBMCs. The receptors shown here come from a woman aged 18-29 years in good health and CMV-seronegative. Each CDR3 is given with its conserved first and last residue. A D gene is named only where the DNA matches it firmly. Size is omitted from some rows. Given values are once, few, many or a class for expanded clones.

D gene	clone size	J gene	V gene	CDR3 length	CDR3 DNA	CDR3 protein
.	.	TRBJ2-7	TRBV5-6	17	TGTGCCAGCAGACAGCGCGATGTAGCGGCCCGCTCCTACGAGCAGTACTTC	CASRQRDVAARSYEQYF
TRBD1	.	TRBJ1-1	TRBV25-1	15	TGTGCCAGCAGTGACCACAGGGGAATGAACACTGAAGCTTTCTTT	CASSDHRGMNTEAFF
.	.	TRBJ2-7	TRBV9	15	TGTGCCAGCAGCGTAGGAACAGAGCCAACCTACGAGCAGTACTTC	CASSVGTEPTYEQYF
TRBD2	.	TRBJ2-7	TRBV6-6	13	TGTGCCAGCAGTGGGACTAGCGACTACGAGCAGTACTTC	CASSGTSDYEQYF
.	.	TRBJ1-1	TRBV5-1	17	TGCGCCAGCAGCCCGAAAACGGACAGCTTGATGAACACTGAAGCTTTCTTT	CASSPKTDSLMNTEAFF
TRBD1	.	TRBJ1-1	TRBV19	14	TGTGCCAGTAGTGACAGGGGCCGGGACACTGAAGCTTTCTTT	CASSDRGRDTEAFF
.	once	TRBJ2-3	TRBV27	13	TGTGCCAGCAGTTTCCGGGGCACAGATACGCAGTATTTT	CASSFRGTDTQYF
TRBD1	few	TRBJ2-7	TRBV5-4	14	TGTGCCAGCAGCTTAGGGACAGGTGGCGACGAGCAGTACTTC	CASSLGTGGDEQYF
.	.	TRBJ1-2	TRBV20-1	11	TGCAGTGCTAGCCCCGGTTATGGCTACACCTTC	CSASPGYGYTF
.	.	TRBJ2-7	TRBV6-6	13	TGTGCCAGCAGCCGGCGGGACAGCTACGAGCAGTACTTC	CASSRRDSYEQYF
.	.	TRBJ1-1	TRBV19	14	TGTGCCAGTACCTCCCAGCCGGGGGGCACTGAAGCTTTCTTT	CASTSQPGGTEAFF
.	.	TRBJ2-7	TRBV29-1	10	TGCAGCGTCTATAACTACGAGCAGTACTTC	CSVYNYEQYF
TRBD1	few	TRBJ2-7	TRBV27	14	TGTGCCAGCAGTCCCGGACAGGGGGCCTACGAGCAGTACTTC	CASSPGQGAYEQYF
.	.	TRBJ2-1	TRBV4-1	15	TGCGCCAGCAGCCACCACGATAGCTCCTACAATGAGCAGTTCTTC	CASSHHDSSYNEQFF
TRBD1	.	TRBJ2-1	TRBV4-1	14	TGCGCCAGCAGCCATCGGGACAGACTTAATGAGCAGTTCTTC	CASSHRDRLNEQFF
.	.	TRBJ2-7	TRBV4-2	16	TGTGCCAGCAGCCAAGCCGGGGGACAGAACTTCTACGAGCAGTACTTC	CASSQAGGQNFYEQYF
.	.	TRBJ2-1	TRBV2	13	TGTGCCAGTATCAGGGGTGCCTACAATGAGCAGTTCTTC	CASIRGAYNEQFF
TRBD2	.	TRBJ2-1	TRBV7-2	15	TGTGCCAGCATCCTCTCCCTCGGGGGGGGCAATGAGCAGTTCTTC	CASILSLGGGNEQFF
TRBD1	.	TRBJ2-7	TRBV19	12	TGTGCCAGTAGTGGGACAGGCTACGAGCAGTACTTC	CASSGTGYEQYF
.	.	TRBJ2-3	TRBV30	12	TGTGCCTCTGCCCGGGGTGGAGATACGCAGTATTTT	CASARGGDTQYF
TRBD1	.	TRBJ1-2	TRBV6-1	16	TGTGCCAGCAGTGAAGTTCCGGGACAGGGAGTGAATGGCTACACCTTC	CASSEVPGQGVNGYTF
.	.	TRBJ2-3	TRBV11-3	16	TGTGCCAGCAGCTTAGGAGAACTGGAGAGCACAGATACGCAGTATTTT	CASSLGELESTDTQYF
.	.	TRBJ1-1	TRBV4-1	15	TGCGCCAGCAGCCTCGTCACGGGGTCCAAGACTGAAGCTTTCTTT	CASSLVTGSKTEAFF
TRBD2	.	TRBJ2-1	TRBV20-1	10	TGCAGTGCTTTCCAACTAGCGAGGTTCTTC	CSAFQLARFF
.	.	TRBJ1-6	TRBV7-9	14	TGTGCCAGCAGCCCAGACTGGGGGAGGTCACCCCTCCACTTT	CASSPDWGRSPLHF
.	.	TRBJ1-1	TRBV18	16	TGTGCCAGCTCACCAAGCGTACCGTCAATGAACACTGAAGCTTTCTTT	CASSPSVPSMNTEAFF
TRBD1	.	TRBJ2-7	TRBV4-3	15	TGCGCCAGCAGCCAGAACGGACAGGGGACCTACGAGCAGTACTTC	CASSQNGQGTYEQYF
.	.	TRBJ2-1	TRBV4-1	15	TGCGCCAGCAGCCAAGGTGGGGGCACCTACAATGAGCAGTTCTTC	CASSQGGGTYNEQFF
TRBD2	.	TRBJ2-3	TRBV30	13	TGTGCCTGGGGTTCGGGGGGGGCAGATACGCAGTATTTT	CAWGSGGADTQYF
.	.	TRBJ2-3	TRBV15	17	TGTGCCACCAGCCCTAATCGGCCGCCCGGGGGCACAGATACGCAGTATTTT	CATSPNRPPGGTDTQYF
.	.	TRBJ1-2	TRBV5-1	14	TGCGCCAGCAGCTTACCCGGTGGGCTCAATGGCTACACCTTC	CASSLPGGLNGYTF
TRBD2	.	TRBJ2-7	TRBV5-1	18	TGCGCCAGCAGCCCAGGACTAGCGGGAGGGCCCTCGCCAAGGCGTCAGTACTTC	CASSPGLAGGPSPRRQYF
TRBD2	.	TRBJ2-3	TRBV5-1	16	TGCGCCAGCAGCTGGGTAGCGGGAGCTGGGACAGATACGCAGTATTTT	CASSWVAGAGTDTQYF
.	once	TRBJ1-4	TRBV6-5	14	TGTGCCAGCAGTTACGATCCGTCGGGAGAAAAACTGTTTTTT	CASSYDPSGEKLFF
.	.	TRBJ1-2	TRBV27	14	TGTGCCAGCAGCCGGTCAGGGGACAACTATGGCTACACCTTC	CASSRSGDNYGYTF
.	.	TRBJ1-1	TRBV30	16	TGTGCCTGGAGTGTATGGGGGCTTGGGATGAACACTGAAGCTTTCTTT	CAWSVWGLGMNTEAFF
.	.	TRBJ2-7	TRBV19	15	TGTGCCAGTAGTATATCGCAGGGCCCATTGGACGAGCAGTACTTC	CASSISQGPLDEQYF
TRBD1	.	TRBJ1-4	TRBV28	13	TGTGCCAGCAGTTTGACAGGGGACGAAAAACTGTTTTTT	CASSLTGDEKLFF
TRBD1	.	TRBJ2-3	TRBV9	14	TGTGCCAGCAGCGCTACAGGGGGCTCAGATACGCAGTATTTT	CASSATGGSDTQYF
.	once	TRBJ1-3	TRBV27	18	TGTGCCAGCAGCGTATATAGTGGCGGAGTCGTCTCTGGAAACACCATATATTTT	CASSVYSGGVVSGNTIYF
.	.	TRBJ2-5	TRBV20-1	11	TGCAGTGCTAGAGACTTGGAGACCCAGTACTTC	CSARDLETQYF
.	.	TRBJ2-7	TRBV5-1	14	TGCGCCAGCAGGAGAGACGTGGGAGCCTACGAGCAGTACTTC	CASRRDVGAYEQYF
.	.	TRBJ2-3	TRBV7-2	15	TGTGCCAGCAGCTTAGACTTCTGGGGGCAGCGTACGCAGTATTTT	CASSLDFWGQRTQYF
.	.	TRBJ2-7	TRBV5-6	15	TGTGCCAGCAGCTCAGGCCCGACAGCAACCTACGAGCAGTACTTC	CASSSGPTATYEQYF
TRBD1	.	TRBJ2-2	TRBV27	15	TGTGCCAGCAGAGCGGGACAGGGGCCCACCGGGGAGCTGTTTTTT	CASRAGQGPTGELFF